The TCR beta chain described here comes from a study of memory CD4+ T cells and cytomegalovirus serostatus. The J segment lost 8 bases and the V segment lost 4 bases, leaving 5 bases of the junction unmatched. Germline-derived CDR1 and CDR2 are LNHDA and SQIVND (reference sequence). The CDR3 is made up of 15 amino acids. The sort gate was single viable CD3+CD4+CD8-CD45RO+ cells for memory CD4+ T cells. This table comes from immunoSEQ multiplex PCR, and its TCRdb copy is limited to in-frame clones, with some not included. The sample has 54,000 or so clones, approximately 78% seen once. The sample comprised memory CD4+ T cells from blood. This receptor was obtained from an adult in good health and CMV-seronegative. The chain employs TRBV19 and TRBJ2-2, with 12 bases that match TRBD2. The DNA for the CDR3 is TGTGCCAGTAGTACGGGACTAGCGGGCACTGGGGAGCTGTTTTTT. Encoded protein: CASSTGLAGTGELFF.